This section outlines one TCR beta chain sequence together with its context. Participants had their cohort set by participant-reported clinical history. In the authors' methods: Amplifying reference gene primers gave estimates of nucleated cell counts. Profiling relied on immunoSEQ multiplex PCR, and the TCRdb table lists in-frame clones only, not all of them. That table furnishes V, J and clone size, whereas the DNA furnished D and trimming. In the table there are 450,000 to 500,000 clones, 87% of which are singletons. The data were taken from a study of blood T cell repertoires in COVID-19. Background on the study: Sample material is recorded as cDNA or gDNA derived from T cells, B-cell-depleted T cells, or PBMCs.

The CDR3 contains 12 residues. Trimming took 10 bases from V and 4 from J; bases not matched to a gene: 5. Germline CDR1 is MDHEN and CDR2 is SYDVKM. The chain carries TRBV28 and TRBJ1-2; TRBD1 matches 8 bases. The origin of this receptor is a woman younger than 35 who had recovered from COVID-19. Sequenced material: PBMCs or T cells enriched from blood (not recorded which). The CDR3 region is CATGTGTYGYTF. As DNA, the CDR3 is TGTGCCACCGGGACAGGAACCTATGGCTACACCTTC.